This TCR beta chain was captured in a study of cytomegalovirus exposure and HLA in healthy donors (dated by TCRdb to 2017 to 2019). In terms of the full investigation: According to a later analysis, the 120 or so validation repertoires were produced on the same platform as the 666 repertoires of the first cohort. To predict cytomegalovirus infection status, the study brought together high-throughput TCR immunosequencing, statistical association of individual TCRs with disease status, and machine learning. Along with the approximately 600-subject first cohort, a separate validation cohort of over 90 different subjects was used. The study aimed to test whether signatures of past pathogen exposure could be identified by cataloging public T cell receptors.

Library prep was done by the immunoSEQ multiplex PCR assay. Per the authors' processing: A statistical classification framework was developed to diagnose cytomegalovirus status using the catalog of TCR beta chain sequences. This immuneACCESS table, as held by TCRdb, lists in-frame sequences with V and J called but not all clones. Of the missing ones, under half trace to an unresolved V gene in checked studies; the others have no known cause. V and J calls and clone size are those listed in that table; D and trimming were worked out from the DNA. A total of 150,000 to 200,000 clones appear in this sample, less than 90% of them only once. The top ten clones comprise about 9.4% of the sample. The donors belonged to the validation cohort of around 110 subjects, which was separate from the roughly 670-subject first cohort. CDR1 and CDR2 are read off the germline V gene (reference sequence) as SEHNR and FQNEAQ. V ends up 5 bases short and J 1 base short, with an unmatched junction base count of 9. From cysteine to phenylalanine, the CDR3 is 18 amino acids long. Of the read, only the CDR3 DNA is kept; its 54 bases are in frame from base 1.

Study-wide findings and limitations: The study gave a list of about 160 TCR beta chains associated with cytomegalovirus. The validation cohort had no HLA typing available for a later analysis, so co-occurrence within that cohort was assessed over all 120 or so repertoires. Across donors, most TCR sequences were observed very rarely, whereas some public TCRs were present in many individuals. Cytomegalovirus status was reported to be diagnosed by the classifier with high specificity and sensitivity in both the original and validation cohorts. According to the authors, the approach could potentially be generalized to other disease states and immunological phenotypes. In vitro tests confirmed that a few of the cytomegalovirus-associated TCR beta chains recognize cytomegalovirus antigens. Subsequent analysis determined that TCRs grouped into clusters in the first cohort also showed a tendency toward co-occurrence across the approximately 120 validation repertoires, and 85% to 95% of cluster scores exceeded 0.

To note about this clone: Its recognized antigen is unknown. It has no much larger one-base neighbor in the sample; base qualities were not kept.

The chain couples TRBV7-9 to TRBJ2-3; 13 central nucleotides agree with TRBD2. The receptor's source is a man aged 30-40 years in good health and CMV-seropositive. The sequencing sample was made of PBMCs. The DNA is as follows: TGTGCCAGCAGCACGGGACTAGCGGGATTCACACGCACAGATACGCAGTATTTT. It specifies CASSTGLAGFTRTDTQYF.